Below, 30 T cell receptor beta chains from the same sample are listed, as sequenced in a study of identical twins. In TCRdb, the 5' RACE reads were re-called with MiXCR into one record per CDR3 protein. The sample contains a few hundred thousand distinct CDR3 sequences, 7.5% to 10% of which appear only once. Separately, the same data were catalogued under a study of yellow fever vaccine responses in identical twins.

What was sequenced was PBMCs. The receptors here all came from a young woman in good health.

This clonotype was detected a few times. V and J are TRBV5-5 and TRBJ2-1, with 15 positions matching TRBD2. CDR1 SGHKS and CDR2 YYEKEE come from the germline V gene (reference sequence). V shed 4 bases and J 8 bases; nucleotides not matched to a gene: 7. This CDR3 contains 16 residues. CDR3 nucleotides: TGTGCCAGCAGCGGCAAGGGACTAGCGGGAGGTTATGAGCAGTTCTTC. Protein: CASSGKGLAGGYEQFF.

This clonotype occurred a few times. The germline gene is not matched at one end of the junction; a read error may be the cause. This chain links TRBV29-1 with TRBJ2-1; TRBD1 matches 12 bases. CDR1 and CDR2 from the germline V gene are SQVTM and ANQGSEA. The CDR3 is 14 residues long. For the CDR3, the DNA is TGCAGCCTTGACCCCGGGACAGGGGGCTATGAGCAGTTCTTC. This gives the protein CSLDPGTGGYEQFF.

This clonotype appeared a few times. The chain carries TRBV14 and TRBJ2-1; 8 bases line up with TRBD1. The germline CDR1 and CDR2 sequences are SGHDN and FVKESK. The trim removed 6 bases at V and 7 bases at J, leaving 17 bases unmatched. The CDR3 has 17 residues. The CDR3 is CASSPKFRTGNRNEQFF. CDR3 nucleotides: TGTGCCAGCAGTCCAAAATTTCGGACAGGGAACAGGAATGAGCAGTTCTTC. The complete variable domain, with remaining parts taken from reference TRBV14 and TRBJ2-1, reads EAGVTQFPSHSVIEKGQTVTLRCDPISGHDNLYWYRRVMGKEIKFLLHFVKESKQDESGMPNNRFLAERTGGTYSTLKVQPAELEDSGVYFCASSPKFRTGNRNEQFFGPGTRLTVL.

This clonotype was recorded only once. The final CDR3 position lacks the conserved phenylalanine or tryptophan, pointing to a likely read error. CDR3 region: CASSLAGPTEETQYS. In DNA, the CDR3 is TGTGCCAGCAGCTTGGCGGGACCCACAGAAGAGACCCAGTACTCC. The rearrangement joins TRBV5-6 to TRBJ2-5; D may match TRBD1 or TRBD2 (5 bases each). The CDR3 extends over 15 amino acids. The germline gives CDR1 SGHDT, CDR2 YYEEEE. V shed 0 bases and J shed 3 bases, with 12 bases lying between them.

The chain recombines TRBV6-2 or TRBV6-3 with TRBJ2-1; a possible D gene is TRBD2 (5 bases). Germline loops: CDR1 MNHEY, CDR2 SVGEGT. The CDR3 sequence is 16 residues long. The V end lost 7 bases, the J end lost 4 bases, and 20 bases lay between the germline ends. CDR3 nucleotides: TGTGCCAGCACCATAGAGGGCCATTTCTTATACAATGAGCAGTTCTTC. Translated: CASTIEGHFLYNEQFF.

The gene calls are TRBV7-8 and TRBJ2-5, with D unclear. Trimming removed 1 base at V and 2 bases at J, with 11 bases between. This CDR3 is 15 amino acids long. Germline V lookup: CDR1 SGHVS, CDR2 FQNEAQ. The CDR3 is CASSLVGSQQETQYF. The CDR3 DNA follows: TGTGCCAGCAGCTTAGTGGGCAGCCAACAAGAGACCCAGTACTTC.

This clonotype appeared many times. The chain carries TRBV20-1 and TRBJ2-7; 7 nucleotides agree with TRBD2. The length of the CDR3 is 18 residues. Germline V lookup: CDR1 DFQATT, CDR2 SNEGSKA (reference sequence). The V and J ends lost 6 bases and 2 bases, in that order; junction bases with no gene match: 22. CDR3 coding DNA: TGCAGTGCCCGAGACGAGGGGTATCGGCGGGAGCGAACCTACGAGCAGTACTTC. It is translated as CSARDEGYRRERTYEQYF.

The V and J genes are TRBV7-2 and TRBJ2-1; D might be TRBD2 (6 bases). CDR1 and CDR2 (germline): SGHTA, FQGNSA. This CDR3 spans 13 amino acids. V lost 7 bases and J 16 bases, leaving 23 bases between the germline ends. CDR3 amino acids: CASMLREGLLLFF. Written as DNA, the CDR3 is TGTGCCAGCATGCTTAGAGAGGGACTCTTACTCTTCTTC.

This chain joins TRBV10-3 and TRBJ2-3; the D call may be TRBD1 or TRBD2 (5 bases each). This CDR3 region has 12 residues. V lost 10 bases and J 2 bases, leaving 10 bases between the germline ends. Germline V gene sequence: CDR1 ENHRY, CDR2 SYGVKD. Here the CDR3 DNA reads TGTGCCAGTCGGGACCCCACAGATACGCAGTATTTT. Translation: CASRDPTDTQYF.

This clonotype was counted between two and nine times. This chain connects TRBV6-2 or TRBV6-3 to TRBJ2-2; TRBD1 agrees at 11 bases. CDR1 MNHEY and CDR2 SVGEGT come from the germline V gene. The CDR3 sequence is 17 residues long. The trim removed 6 bases at V and 11 bases at J, leaving 17 bases unmatched. The chain's CDR3 is CASSPPPDRGHRVELFF. The CDR3 DNA follows: TGTGCCAGCAGCCCACCCCCGGACAGGGGGCATCGGGTAGAGCTGTTTTTT.

The gene calls are TRBV24-1 and TRBJ2-1; 9 nucleotides align to TRBD1. J was trimmed by 8 bases and V by 5 bases; bases with no gene match: 3. The CDR3 consists of 13 residues. CDR1 KGHDR and CDR2 SFDVKD come from the germline V gene. CDR3 in DNA: TGTGCCACCAGTGTTCGACAGGGGGATGAGCAGTTCTTC. It codes for CATSVRQGDEQFF.

Only a few counts were recorded for this clonotype. This chain connects TRBV6-5 to TRBJ2-7; the match to TRBD2 covers 8 bases. This CDR3 comprises 14 residues. The trim removed 0 bases at V and 7 bases at J, leaving 5 bases unmatched. Germline V gene lookup returns CDR1 MNHEY and CDR2 SVGAGI. CDR3 amino acids: CASSYSTGGQEQYF. CDR3 nucleotides: TGTGCCAGCAGTTACTCGACGGGGGGGCAAGAGCAGTACTTC.

This clonotype was counted only a few times. The chain links TRBV12-3 or TRBV12-4 to TRBJ1-1, with D hard to call. The CDR3 has 13 amino acids. Trimming cost V 3 bases and J 5 bases, with 10 bases left between them. The CDR3 reads CASSFGLGTEAFF. The CDR3 coding sequence is TGTGCCAGCAGTTTTGGCCTGGGGACTGAAGCTTTCTTT.

This clonotype has only a few counts. This chain connects TRBV6-1 to TRBJ2-7; D is perhaps TRBD1 (5 bases). This CDR3 is 15 amino acids long. Trimming shortened V by 3 bases and J by 0 bases, and 12 bases separated the two germline ends. Germline values: CDR1 MNHNS, CDR2 SASEGT. The CDR3 sequence is CASSETADVSYEQYF. CDR3 nucleotide sequence: TGTGCCAGCAGTGAGACAGCTGACGTCTCCTACGAGCAGTACTTC.

The chain employs TRBV6-1 and TRBJ2-5; 12 bases line up with TRBD2. The CDR3 is 15 residues long. The germline V gene has CDR1 MNHNS and CDR2 SASEGT. V lost 6 bases to trimming and J lost 4 bases; unmatched junction nucleotides: 6. The CDR3 coding sequence is TGTGCCAGCAGGGCTAGCGGGAGGGCCGGAGAGACCCAGTACTTC. Amino acid sequence: CASRASGRAGETQYF.

V gene TRBV25-1 combines with J gene TRBJ2-2, with D tentatively TRBD1 (6 bases). Between the trimmed V and J ends, which lost 4 bases and 3 bases, there was a span of 12 bases. The CDR3 extends over 15 amino acids. Per the germline V gene, CDR1 is MGHDK and CDR2 is SYGVNS. CDR3 residues: CASSVGQTYTGELFF. The CDR3 DNA follows: TGTGCCAGCAGTGTAGGACAGACATACACCGGGGAGCTGTTTTTT.

This clonotype was detected many times. CDR3 DNA: TGTGCCAGCAGCCGACAGGGAGGTGCCCCGGACATTCAGTACTTC. Protein sequence: CASSRQGGAPDIQYF. This rearrangement joins TRBV28 to TRBJ2-4, with a weak D call TRBD1 (7 bases). The CDR3 covers 15 residues. V lost 6 bases and J 8 bases, leaving 20 bases between the germline ends. Germline V lookup: CDR1 MDHEN, CDR2 SYDVKM. The entire variable domain, with the rest obtained from reference TRBV28 and TRBJ2-4, is as follows: DVKVTQSSRYLVKRTGEKVFLECVQDMDHENMFWYRQDPGLGLRLIYFSYDVKMKEKGDIPEGYSVSREKKERFSLILESASTNQTSMYLCASSRQGGAPDIQYFGAGTRLSVL.

The genes are TRBV7-2 and TRBJ2-2, with D hard to call. Trimming shortened V by 5 bases and J by 2 bases, and 9 bases separated the two germline ends. Germline-derived CDR1 and CDR2 are SGHTA and FQGNSA. The CDR3 sequence is 14 residues long. The CDR3 protein is CASSALGNTGELFF. The DNA of the CDR3 is TGTGCCAGCAGCGCATTAGGAAACACCGGGGAGCTGTTTTTT. The variable domain in full, completed from reference TRBV7-2 and TRBJ2-2, reads GAGVSQSPSNKVTEKGKDVELRCDPISGHTALYWYRQSLGQGLEFLIYFQGNSAPDKSGLPSDRFSAERTGGSVSTLTIQRTQQEDSAVYLCASSALGNTGELFFGEGSRLTVL.

V gene TRBV29-1 combines with J gene TRBJ2-5; TRBD1 is a possible D gene (6 bases). CDR1 is SQVTM and CDR2 is ANQGSEA in the germline V gene. Trimming stripped 7 bases from V and 5 bases from J, with 17 bases between. The CDR3 has 13 residues. CDR3 loop: CSAPGAGVETQYF. The CDR3 coding sequence is TGCAGCGCCCCTGGCGCAGGGGTGGAGACCCAGTACTTC. The entire variable domain, with the rest obtained from reference TRBV29-1 and TRBJ2-5, is as follows: SAVISQKPSRDICQRGTSLTIQCQVDSQVTMMFWYRQQPGQSLTLIATANQGSEATYESGFVIDKFPISRPNLTFSTLTVSNMSPEDSSIYLCSAPGAGVETQYFGPGTRLLVL.

The rearrangement joins TRBV20-1 to TRBJ2-7; D might be TRBD2 (5 bases). CDR1 DFQATT and CDR2 SNEGSKA come from the germline V gene (reference sequence). The CDR3 contains 14 residues. Trimming took off 3 bases at V and 5 bases at J, with 17 bases between the two ends. CDR3 in amino acids: CSASSDGGLDEQYF. The DNA of the CDR3 is TGCAGTGCTAGTTCGGACGGAGGCCTCGACGAGCAGTACTTC.

The chain joins TRBV2 to TRBJ2-3; D gene uncertain. The CDR3 is made up of 11 amino acids. The V and J ends lost 7 bases and 5 bases respectively, with 7 bases between them. Germline loops: CDR1 SNHLY, CDR2 FYNNEI. The CDR3 protein is CASTQGDTQYF. The DNA for the CDR3 is TGTGCCAGCACGCAAGGAGATACGCAGTATTTT.

This clonotype was seen ten or more times. V usage is TRBV19 and J usage is TRBJ1-5; D is possibly TRBD1 (6 bases). Trimming cost V 5 bases and J 6 bases, with 17 bases left between them. This CDR3 has 15 amino acids. The germline V gene has CDR1 LNHDA and CDR2 SQIVND (reference sequence). CDR3 in amino acids: CASSQSPGGAQPQHF. DNA of the CDR3: TGTGCCAGTAGTCAAAGCCCCGGGGGGGCTCAGCCCCAGCATTTT.

The J gene is TRBJ2-5, the V gene TRBV29-1; 9 bases map to TRBD1. Germline V gives CDR1 SQVTM, CDR2 ANQGSEA. Germline trimming cut 4 bases from V and 5 bases from J; bases unmatched to any gene: 11. The CDR3 loop spans 15 amino acids. CDR3 coding DNA: TGCAGCGTTGTCGCTCCGGGACAGGGCGATGAGACCCAGTACTTC. Translation: CSVVAPGQGDETQYF.

In its sample, this clonotype was seen a few times. The rearrangement joins TRBV3-1 to TRBJ1-2; weak D call: TRBD1 (5 bases). V was clipped by 4 bases and J by 5 bases, with 11 bases between them. The CDR3 is 13 amino acids. Germline V CDR1 and CDR2: LGHDT, YNNKEL (reference sequence). The CDR3 region is CASSPGRHYGYTF. In DNA, the CDR3 is TGTGCCAGCAGCCCGGGACGGCATTATGGCTACACCTTC.

The J gene is TRBJ1-3, the V gene TRBV12-3 or TRBV12-4; TRBD1 is a possible D gene (5 bases). Trimming pared 6 bases from V and 4 bases from J, leaving 16 bases between. The CDR3 contains 15 residues. The CDR3 nucleotides are TGTGCCAGCAGCCCCGGGGGAGCTCCCGGAAACACCATATATTTT. Protein product: CASSPGGAPGNTIYF.

This clonotype has only a few counts. The gene calls are TRBV29-1 and TRBJ2-1, with D uncertain. Germline V gene sequence: CDR1 SQVTM, CDR2 ANQGSEA. V dropped 2 bases and J dropped 10 bases, with 15 bases sitting between them. This CDR3 has 13 amino acids. As DNA, the CDR3 is TGCAGCGTTGAATGGGCCGGACGATTCGAGCAGTTCTTC. Amino acids: CSVEWAGRFEQFF.

V gene TRBV6-5 combines with J gene TRBJ2-5; D ambiguous. Germline CDR1 MNHEY, CDR2 SVGAGI. V was cut by 6 bases and J by 3 bases, with 8 bases left in between. CDR3 length: 12 amino acids. The CDR3, as DNA: TGTGCCAGCAGAAGGACCGAAGAGACCCAGTACTTC. Protein sequence: CASRRTEETQYF.

This clonotype occurred many times. The gene calls are TRBV27 and TRBJ1-1; D possibly corresponds to TRBD1 (5 bases). Looked up from germline, CDR1 is MNHEY and CDR2 is SMNVEV (reference sequence). V was shortened by 8 bases and J by 6 bases, with 16 bases between the two germline ends. The CDR3 is 13 residues long. CDR3 sequence reads: CASGGSGEAEAFF. The CDR3, as DNA: TGTGCCAGCGGGGGGAGTGGGGAAGCTGAAGCTTTCTTT.

This clonotype appeared a few times. This rearrangement joins TRBV15 to TRBJ2-1; 7 nucleotides align to TRBD1. Germline V CDR1 and CDR2: LNHNV, YYDKDF (reference sequence). The CDR3 has 17 amino acids. Unmatched junction bases numbered 8, after V lost 3 bases and J lost 0 bases. CDR3 residues: CATSRTGLTSSYNEQFF. The CDR3 nucleotides read TGTGCCACCAGCAGGACAGGGCTTACGAGCTCCTACAATGAGCAGTTCTTC.

This rearrangement joins TRBV28 to TRBJ2-7; TRBD1 aligns across 9 bases. The CDR3 is made up of 15 amino acids. Trimming cost V 6 bases and J 4 bases; bases outside gene matches: 10. Germline V CDR1 and CDR2: MDHEN, SYDVKM. CDR3 sequence (DNA): TGTGCCAGCAGGAGAACGACACAGGGGGCTTACGAGCAGTACTTC. Protein sequence: CASRRTTQGAYEQYF.